This T cell receptor (beta chain) was captured by sequencing in a study of blood T cell repertoires in COVID-19. The CDR3 sequence is 19 residues long. Germline CDR1 SGHVS, CDR2 FQNEAQ. V was trimmed by 5 bases and J by 4 bases, leaving 29 bases between them. The data were produced by immunoSEQ multiplex PCR, yet TCRdb's version contains in-frame clones alone and is incomplete. There are roughly 250,000 clones in the sample; roughly nine tenths occur only once, and about 6.9% lies in the top ten. Input material: PBMCs or T cells enriched from blood (not recorded which). V usage is TRBV7-8 and J usage is TRBJ2-5; D unclear. This TCR was sampled from a woman aged 25 to 45 with acute COVID-19. The CDR3 reads CASSHPVNSRPTKIETQYF. The DNA for the CDR3 is TGTGCCAGCAGCCACCCGGTTAACAGTCGCCCCACAAAAATAGAGACCCAGTACTTC.